This T cell receptor beta chain was sequenced during a study of blood T cell repertoires in COVID-19. Study-level background: Both acute and convalescent COVID-19 samples were obtained from the United States, Italy and Spain. PBMCs, B-cell-depleted T cells, or T cells were the source of the cDNA or gDNA that made up the material.

The CDR3 loop spans 16 amino acids. The germline gives CDR1 SGHAT, CDR2 FQNNGV. V was clipped by 3 bases and J by 5 bases; unmatched bases: 7. Original analysis: Amplified reference gene primers provided the basis for estimating nucleated cell counts. Libraries were prepared by immunoSEQ multiplex PCR; TCRdb keeps only in-frame clonotypes and omits some of them. That table is the source of V, J and clone size, and D and trimming were worked out from the DNA. The sample lists about 310,000 clones; around 87% were seen once. The rearrangement joins TRBV11-2 to TRBJ2-5; TRBD2 agrees at 12 bases. The clonotype originates from a man aged 50-60 years with active or convalescent COVID-19. The sample consisted of peripheral blood. CDR3 amino acids: CASSFSSGGAYETQYF. CDR3 DNA: TGTGCCAGCAGCTTCTCTAGCGGGGGGGCCTATGAGACCCAGTACTTC.